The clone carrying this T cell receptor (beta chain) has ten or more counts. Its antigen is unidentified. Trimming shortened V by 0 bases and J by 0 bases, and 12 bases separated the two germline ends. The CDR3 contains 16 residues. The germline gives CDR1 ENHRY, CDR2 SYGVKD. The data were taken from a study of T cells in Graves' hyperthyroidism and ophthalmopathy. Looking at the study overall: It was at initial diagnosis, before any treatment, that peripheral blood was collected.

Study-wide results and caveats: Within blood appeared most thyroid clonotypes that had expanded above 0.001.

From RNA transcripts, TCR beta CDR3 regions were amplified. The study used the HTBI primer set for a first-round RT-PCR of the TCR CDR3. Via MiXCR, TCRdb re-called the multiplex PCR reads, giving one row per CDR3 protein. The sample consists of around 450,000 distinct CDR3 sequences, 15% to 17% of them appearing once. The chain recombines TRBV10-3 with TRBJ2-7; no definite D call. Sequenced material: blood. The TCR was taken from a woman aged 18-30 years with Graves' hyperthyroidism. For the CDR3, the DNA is TGTGCCATCAGTGAGTCAGGACGGCAGAGCTCCTACGAGCAGTACTTC. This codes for CAISESGRQSSYEQYF.